The clone carrying this T cell receptor beta chain is a singleton in its sample. The antigen remains undetermined. TCRdb called the reads again in MiXCR, with one record for every CDR3 protein. Of roughly 200,000 distinct CDR3 sequences in the sample, about a sixth were seen once. These data belong to a study of T cell repertoires in cytomegalovirus infection. Study information: In public TCR beta signatures, there were indications of both CMV infection and matching HLA type.

Study-level findings and limits: CMV carriers having the relevant HLA were flagged by cumulative public TCR beta family frequency.

This CDR3 region has 13 residues. The germline V and J ends were trimmed by 4 bases and 2 bases, with 12 bases remaining between them. From germline, CDR1 is GTSNPN and CDR2 SVGIG (reference sequence). The origin of this receptor is a human donor in good health (CMV status not recorded). Some clones in this sample may be carry-over from other donors' samples. This chain uses TRBV30 with TRBJ2-7; TRBD1 or TRBD2 may be the D gene (5 bases each). The sequencing sample was made of CD8+ T cells from PBMCs. CDR3 bases: TGTGCCTGGAAAGGGGACGGTCCCTACGAGCAGTACTTC. It is translated as CAWKGDGPYEQYF.